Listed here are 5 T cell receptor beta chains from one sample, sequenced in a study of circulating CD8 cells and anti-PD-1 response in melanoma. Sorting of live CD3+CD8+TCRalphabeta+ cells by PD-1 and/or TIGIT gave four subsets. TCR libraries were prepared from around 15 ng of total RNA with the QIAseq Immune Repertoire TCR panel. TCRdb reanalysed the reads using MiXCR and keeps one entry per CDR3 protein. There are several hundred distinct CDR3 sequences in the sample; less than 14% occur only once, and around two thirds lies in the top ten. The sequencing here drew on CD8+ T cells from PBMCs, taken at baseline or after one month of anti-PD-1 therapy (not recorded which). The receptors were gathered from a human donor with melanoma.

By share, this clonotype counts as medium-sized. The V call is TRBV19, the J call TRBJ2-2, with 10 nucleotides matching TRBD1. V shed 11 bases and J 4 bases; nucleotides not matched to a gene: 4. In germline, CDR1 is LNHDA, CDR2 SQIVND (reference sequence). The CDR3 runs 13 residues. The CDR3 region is CAGGQGITGELFF. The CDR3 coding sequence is TGTGCCGGGGGACAGGGGATCACCGGGGAGCTGTTTTTT.

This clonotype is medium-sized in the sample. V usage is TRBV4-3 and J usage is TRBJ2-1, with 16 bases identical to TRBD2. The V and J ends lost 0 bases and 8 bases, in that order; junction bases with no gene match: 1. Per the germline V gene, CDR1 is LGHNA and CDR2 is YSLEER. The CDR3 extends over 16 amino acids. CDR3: CASSQEGLAGGYEQFF. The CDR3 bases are TGCGCCAGCAGCCAAGAGGGACTAGCGGGGGGGTATGAGCAGTTCTTC.

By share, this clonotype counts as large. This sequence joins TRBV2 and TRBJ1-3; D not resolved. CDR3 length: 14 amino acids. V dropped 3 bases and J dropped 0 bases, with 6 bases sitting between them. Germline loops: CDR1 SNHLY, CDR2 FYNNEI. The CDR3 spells CASSDDLSGNTIYF. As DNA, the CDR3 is TGTGCCAGCAGTGACGACCTCTCTGGAAACACCATATATTTT.

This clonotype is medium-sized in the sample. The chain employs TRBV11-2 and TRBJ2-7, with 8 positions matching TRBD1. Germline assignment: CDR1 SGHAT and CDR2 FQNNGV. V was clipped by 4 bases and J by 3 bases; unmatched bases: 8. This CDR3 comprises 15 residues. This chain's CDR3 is CASSYGRTGHYEQYF. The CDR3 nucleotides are TGTGCCAGCAGCTACGGACGGACAGGGCACTACGAGCAGTACTTC.

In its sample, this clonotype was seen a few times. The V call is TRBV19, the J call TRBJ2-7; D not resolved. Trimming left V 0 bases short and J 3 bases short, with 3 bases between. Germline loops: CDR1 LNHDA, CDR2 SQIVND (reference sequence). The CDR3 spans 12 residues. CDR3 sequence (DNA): TGTGCCAGTAGTATAGATGACTACGAGCAGTACTTC. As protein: CASSIDDYEQYF.